A single sample gave rise to the 17 T cell receptor beta chains below, sequenced in a study of blood T cell repertoires in COVID-19. The assay was immunoSEQ multiplex PCR, and TCRdb's table has in-frame clones only and misses some. The sample has fewer than 15,000 clones, 70% to 90% seen once. Sequencing was carried out using peripheral blood. The receptors here all came from an older man with acute or convalescent COVID-19.

This clone was picked up one time. The chain joins TRBV7-3 to TRBJ2-2; 9 bases align to TRBD1. Germline CDR1 SGHTA, CDR2 FQGTGA. This CDR3 has 17 residues. The V segment lost 4 bases and the J segment 0 bases; nucleotides outside the gene matches: 6. CDR3 residues: CASSSMGDRANTGELFF. The CDR3 DNA sequence: TGTGCCAGCAGCTCTATGGGGGACAGGGCGAACACCGGGGAGCTGTTTTTT.

This clone has a handful of counts. This chain connects TRBV18 to TRBJ2-7, with a weak D call TRBD2 (5 bases). The CDR3 is made up of 14 amino acids. Germline loops: CDR1 KGHSH, CDR2 LQKENI. The V and J ends lost 2 bases and 5 bases respectively, with 13 bases between them. CDR3 nucleotide sequence: TGTGCCAGCTCACCAACGGGAATCGGCCACGAGCAGTACTTC. Protein: CASSPTGIGHEQYF.

This clone appeared once. This sequence joins TRBV5-1 and TRBJ2-3; D is perhaps TRBD2 (5 bases). The CDR3 sequence is 15 residues long. In germline, CDR1 is SGHRS, CDR2 YFSETQ. V was shortened by 0 bases and J by 3 bases, with 11 bases between the two germline ends. The CDR3 DNA reads TGCGCCAGCAGCTTGGTCGGCAGGACTACAGATACGCAGTATTTT. Its translation: CASSLVGRTTDTQYF.

In its sample, this clone was seen a few times. The rearrangement links TRBV15 to TRBJ2-3; a possible D gene is TRBD2 (5 bases). CDR1 and CDR2 from the germline V gene are LNHNV and YYDKDF (reference sequence). V was pared by 3 bases and J by 2 bases, with 18 bases between. CDR3 size: 17 residues. This CDR3 reads CATSRSRTYSITDTQYF. CDR3 nucleotides: TGTGCCACCAGCAGGTCTAGGACTTATAGTATCACAGATACGCAGTATTTT.

The V call is TRBV5-1, the J call TRBJ2-1; 9 bases map to TRBD1. CDR1 SGHRS and CDR2 YFSETQ come from the germline V gene. The CDR3 has 15 residues. Unmatched junction bases numbered 5, after V lost 3 bases and J lost 4 bases. The CDR3: CASSYGTGTYNEQFF. The CDR3 DNA reads TGCGCCAGCAGCTACGGGACAGGGACTTACAATGAGCAGTTCTTC.

The chain combines TRBV5-8 with TRBJ2-2; D might be TRBD2 (6 bases). Per germline, CDR1 SGHTS and CDR2 YDEGEE. V lost 4 bases, J lost 0 bases, and 10 bases lay in between. The CDR3 spans 15 residues. This CDR3 reads CASSPGGANTGELFF. In nucleotides, the CDR3 is TGTGCCAGCAGCCCCGGGGGTGCGAACACCGGGGAGCTGTTTTTT.

The V call is TRBV11-3, the J call TRBJ1-1, with D possibly TRBD1 on 5 matching bases. The CDR3 runs to 17 residues. With 1 base removed from V and 3 bases from J, the gap between germline ends came to 18 bases. CDR1 and CDR2 from the germline V gene are SGHNT and YENEEA. CDR3 coding DNA: TGTGCCAGCAGCTTAGTCGGCGGGGACTTGGGGGACACTGAAGCTTTCTTT. It is translated as CASSLVGGDLGDTEAFF.

The chain links TRBV14 to TRBJ1-4; tentative D call: TRBD1 (6 bases). In germline, CDR1 is SGHDN, CDR2 FVKESK. This CDR3 region has 16 residues. V was shortened by 4 bases and J by 0 bases, with 12 bases between the two germline ends. The CDR3 region is CASSRLGATTNEKLFF. CDR3 coding DNA: TGTGCCAGCAGCCGGCTGGGGGCGACAACTAATGAAAAACTGTTTTTT.

The genes are TRBV24-1 and TRBJ1-6; D is perhaps TRBD1 (5 bases). Deletions cut 6 bases from V and 9 bases from J, with 11 bases between. Germline CDR1 KGHDR, CDR2 SFDVKD. The length of the CDR3 is 13 residues. The CDR3 coding sequence is TGTGCCACCAGTCTCTCGCAGGGTTCACCCCTCCACTTT. Protein sequence: CATSLSQGSPLHF.

Comment on this clone: The junction does not match germline at one end; this may be a read error. The V call is TRBV7-7, the J call TRBJ2-1; TRBD2 matches at 8 bases. The CDR3 extends over 13 amino acids. CDR1 SSHAT and CDR2 FNYEAQ come from the germline V gene (reference sequence). CDR3 DNA sequence: TGTGCTAGCAGTCGGACTAGCAGCAATGAGCAGTTCTTC. The encoded protein is CASSRTSSNEQFF.

This chain joins TRBV29-1 and TRBJ2-5; 14 bases match TRBD2. Trimming at V came to 7 bases and at J to 5 bases, leaving 21 bases not matched to a gene. The CDR3 covers 19 residues. CDR1 is SQVTM, CDR2 ANQGSEA, per germline. CDR3 loop: CSARKIGQTSGRAGETQYF. The CDR3 coding sequence is TGCAGCGCCCGAAAGATTGGACAGACTAGCGGGAGGGCCGGGGAGACCCAGTACTTC.

The rearrangement joins TRBV7-2 to TRBJ2-5; possible D gene TRBD2, 6 bases. Trimming removed 1 base at V and 1 base at J, with 10 bases between. Germline V lookup: CDR1 SGHTA, CDR2 FQGNSA. CDR3 length: 15 amino acids. For the CDR3, the DNA is TGTGCCAGCAGCTTAGTAGCGGACCCCCAAGAGACCCAGTACTTC. This codes for CASSLVADPQETQYF.

The chain couples TRBV10-1 to TRBJ2-2; no firm D call. Trimming stripped 4 bases from V and 1 base from J, with 4 bases between. The CDR3 is 13 amino acids. Germline V gene sequence: CDR1 WNHNN, CDR2 SYGVQD (reference sequence). The CDR3 DNA reads as TGCGCCAGCAGTGCAGGGAACACCGGGGAGCTGTTTTTT. Its protein is CASSAGNTGELFF.

The chain recombines TRBV5-1 with TRBJ1-5; D is perhaps TRBD1 (6 bases). V was trimmed by 4 bases and J by 0 bases, leaving 11 bases between them. Germline CDR1 reads SGHRS; CDR2 reads YFSETQ. The CDR3 sequence is 15 residues long. Here the CDR3 DNA reads TGCGCCAGCAGCGGAGGACAGAATAGCAATCAGCCCCAGCATTTT. Translation: CASSGGQNSNQPQHF. The variable domain in full, with the rest retrieved from reference TRBV5-1 and TRBJ1-5, is KAGVTQTPRYLIKTRGQQVTLSCSPISGHRSVSWYQQTPGQGLQFLFEYFSETQRNKGNFPGRFSGRQFSNSRSEMNVSTLELGDSALYLCASSGGQNSNQPQHFGDGTRLSIL.

This chain connects TRBV11-2 to TRBJ2-2; TRBD1 is a possible D gene (6 bases). CDR3 length: 13 amino acids. V was pared by 5 bases and J by 8 bases, with 12 bases between. Germline V lookup: CDR1 SGHAT, CDR2 FQNNGV. The chain's CDR3 is CASSPNRAGELFF. The DNA of the CDR3 is TGTGCCAGCAGCCCAAACAGGGCTGGGGAGCTGTTTTTT.

In nucleotides, the CDR3 is TGTGCCAGCAGCGTAGCGGGAGGGCACCAAGATACGCAGTATTTT. This translates into CASSVAGGHQDTQYF. V usage is TRBV9 and J usage is TRBJ2-3, with 8 bases identical to TRBD2. Germline V lookup: CDR1 SGDLS, CDR2 YYNGEE. The CDR3 loop spans 15 amino acids. The V gene end was trimmed by 0 bases and the J gene end by 5 bases; junction bases not matched to a gene: 5.

This chain links TRBV7-8 with TRBJ1-6; 9 bases are shared with TRBD1. The CDR3 has 17 amino acids. Germline values: CDR1 SGHVS, CDR2 FQNEAQ. The V segment lost 4 bases and the J segment 0 bases; nucleotides outside the gene matches: 4. The CDR3 nucleotides read TGTGCCAGCAGCTCGGACAGGGGAAGCTCCTATAATTCACCCCTCCACTTT. As protein: CASSSDRGSSYNSPLHF.